The clone carrying this T cell receptor (beta chain) occurred once. Its antigen is undetermined. The data stem from a study of blood T cells in healthy people across ages. Findings of the study overall: Any conclusive comparison of naive versus antigen-experienced cells was prevented by using unsorted PBMCs. While age rose, TCR beta diversity per million T cells dropped in a roughly linear way.

CDR1 is MNHNS and CDR2 is SASEGT in the germline V gene. The CDR3 loop spans 15 amino acids. J gave up 10 bases and V 2 bases, and 9 bases lay outside the gene matches. Through a sample-barcoded 5' primer and a J-beta primer mix, a second PCR was run for 7 to 11 cycles. Unique molecular identifiers of 12 random nucleotides labeled each cDNA. TCRdb independently ran MiXCR on the 5' RACE reads; one entry per CDR3 protein. The sample records about 690,000 distinct CDR3 sequences, 40% to 45% being singletons. Sequenced sample: blood. This sequence joins TRBV6-1 and TRBJ2-1, with 9 bases matching TRBD1. This TCR was sampled from an elderly man in good health. Here the CDR3 reads CASSETRTGAYEQFF. DNA for the CDR3: TGTGCCAGCAGTGAAACCCGGACAGGGGCCTACGAGCAGTTCTTC.